This TCR beta chain was profiled in a study of T cell repertoires in cytomegalovirus infection. Overall study: Public TCR beta signature analysis indicated the presence of both CMV infection and matching HLA type. The study, taken as a whole, reports: CMV carriers having the relevant HLA were flagged by cumulative public TCR beta family frequency.

V lost 7 bases to trimming and J lost 6 bases, with 12 bases between them. There are 13 residues in the CDR3. Germline lookup yields CDR1 SGHVS and CDR2 FQNEAQ. TCRdb re-analysed the reads in MiXCR, keeping a single row per CDR3 protein. Found here are about 500,000 distinct CDR3 sequences, about 33% of them singletons; the top ten hold 17%. Notes on this clonotype: As yet, its antigen is unknown.

This receptor was taken from a human donor in good health (CMV status not recorded). Some clones in this sample may be carry-over from other donors' samples. V is TRBV7-8 and J is TRBJ2-2, with a weak D call TRBD2 (6 bases). The sample here was cultured PBMCs, taken from culture after CMV antigen stimulation. The CDR3 is CASKEGMAGELFF. CDR3 nucleotide sequence: TGTGCCAGCAAGGAGGGTATGGCCGGGGAGCTGTTTTTT.